This T cell receptor (beta chain) appears in the sequencing data of a study of blood T cell repertoires in COVID-19. Study details: PBMCs, B-cell-depleted T cells, or T cells were the source of the cDNA or gDNA that made up the material.

In the source study's methods: Scientists estimated how many nucleated cells there were by amplifying reference gene primers. Assay: immunoSEQ multiplex PCR; the TCRdb copy retains only in-frame clones and omits some. That table furnishes V, J and clone size, whereas the DNA furnished D and trimming. The sample contains 150,000 to 200,000 clones, about 83% of which appear only once. Germline CDR1 reads SGHAT; CDR2 reads FQNNGV. The CDR3 loop spans 12 amino acids. The junction had 0 bases not matched to a gene; V was cut back by 3 bases and J by 6 bases. Sequences were obtained from peripheral blood. The chain joins TRBV11-2 to TRBJ1-1, with 8 bases aligning to TRBD1. The TCR originated in a woman aged 70-85 years who had recovered from COVID-19. The CDR3 sequence is CASSLTGAEAFF. Here the CDR3 DNA reads TGTGCCAGCAGCTTGACAGGGGCTGAAGCTTTCTTT. The complete variable domain, with remaining parts taken from reference TRBV11-2 and TRBJ1-1, reads EAGVAQSPRYKIIEKRQSVAFWCNPISGHATLYWYQQILGQGPKLLIQFQNNGVVDDSQLPKDRFSAERLKGVDSTLKIQPAKLEDSAVYLCASSLTGAEAFFGQGTRLTVV.